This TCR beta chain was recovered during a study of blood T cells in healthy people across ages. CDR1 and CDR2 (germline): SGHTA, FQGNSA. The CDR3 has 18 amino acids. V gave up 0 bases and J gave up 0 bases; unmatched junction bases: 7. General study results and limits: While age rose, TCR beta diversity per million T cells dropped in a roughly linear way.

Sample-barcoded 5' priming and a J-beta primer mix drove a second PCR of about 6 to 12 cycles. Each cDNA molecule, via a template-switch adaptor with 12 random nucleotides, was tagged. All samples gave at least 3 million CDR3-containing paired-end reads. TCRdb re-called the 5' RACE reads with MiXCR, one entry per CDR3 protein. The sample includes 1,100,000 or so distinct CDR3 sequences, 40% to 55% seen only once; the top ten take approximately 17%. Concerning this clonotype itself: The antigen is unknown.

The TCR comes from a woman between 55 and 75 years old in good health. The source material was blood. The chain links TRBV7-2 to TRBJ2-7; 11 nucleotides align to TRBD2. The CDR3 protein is CASSLASGRAGSSYEQYF. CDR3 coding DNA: TGTGCCAGCAGCTTAGCTAGCGGGAGGGCCGGGAGCTCCTACGAGCAGTACTTC.